This T cell receptor (beta chain) was sequenced during a study of OX40 agonist ivuxolimab in advanced cancers. On the study more broadly: Intravenous ivuxolimab was administered to patients every 2 weeks at 0.01 to 10 mg/kg. General study findings and limits: Both blood CD4+ and CD8+ T cells showed clonal growth by week 6 at 0.1 to 3.0 mg/kg. The study found that CD8+ T cells averaged more expanded clones than CD4+.

Comment on this clone: Its specificity is unknown.

Generated by immunoSEQ multiplex PCR, the TCRdb table keeps only in-frame clones and is missing some. Of about 40,000 clones listed, about nine tenths are singletons. V dropped 0 bases and J dropped 9 bases, with 10 bases sitting between them. In germline, CDR1 is SGHNT, CDR2 YYREEE (reference sequence). This CDR3 has 13 amino acids. This TCR came from an adult with an advanced solid tumor such as melanoma, head and neck, liver or kidney cancer. The input for sequencing was CD4+ or CD8+ T cells sorted from blood, taken in a trial of the OX40 agonist ivuxolimab. The chain couples TRBV5-4 to TRBJ2-1; TRBD1 might be the D (6 bases). The CDR3 nucleotides read TGTGCCAGCAGCTTGGAGGGGGTTGTTGAGCAGTTCTTC. This gives the protein CASSLEGVVEQFF.